This T cell receptor (beta chain) comes out of a study of T cells in Graves' hyperthyroidism and ophthalmopathy. Researchers amplified the TCR beta CDR3 regions from RNA transcripts. HTBI primers were employed in a first-round RT-PCR of the TCR CDR3. One entry per CDR3 protein, called by TCRdb with MiXCR from the multiplex PCR reads. The sample records around 600,000 distinct CDR3 sequences, around 13% being singletons. V lost 6 bases to trimming and J lost 2 bases, with 16 bases between them. Germline-derived CDR1 and CDR2 are DFQATT and SNEGSKA (reference sequence). This CDR3 has 14 residues. This clonotype showed up many times.

This TCR came from a woman between 50 and 59 years old with Graves' ophthalmopathy. The V call is TRBV20-1, the J call TRBJ1-2; D remains ambiguous. Sequencing was done on a sample of blood. The CDR3 sequence: CSAPPPQINYGYTF. The CDR3 DNA is TGCAGTGCCCCGCCCCCGCAGATCAACTATGGCTACACCTTC.